This TCR beta chain was captured by sequencing in a study of T cells in tumors after PD-1 blockade. The repertoire was sequenced with immunoSEQ multiplex PCR; TCRdb's copy has only in-frame clones and lacks some. The sample holds 13,000 to 15,000 clones, roughly two thirds seen once. The V gene lost 6 bases and the J gene lost 4 bases, with 19 bases spanning the gap. Germline CDR1 and CDR2: SGHNT and YYREEE (reference sequence). The CDR3 has 16 amino acids. The TCR comes from a human donor with cutaneous squamous cell carcinoma. The sequencing here drew on tumor tissue, taken after anti-PD-1 treatment. This sequence joins TRBV5-4 and TRBJ2-2, with D perhaps matching TRBD2 (5 bases). The CDR3 nucleotides read TGTGCCAGCAACGATCCCGGGGTCTCGGGCACCGGGGAGCTGTTTTTT. Amino acid sequence: CASNDPGVSGTGELFF.